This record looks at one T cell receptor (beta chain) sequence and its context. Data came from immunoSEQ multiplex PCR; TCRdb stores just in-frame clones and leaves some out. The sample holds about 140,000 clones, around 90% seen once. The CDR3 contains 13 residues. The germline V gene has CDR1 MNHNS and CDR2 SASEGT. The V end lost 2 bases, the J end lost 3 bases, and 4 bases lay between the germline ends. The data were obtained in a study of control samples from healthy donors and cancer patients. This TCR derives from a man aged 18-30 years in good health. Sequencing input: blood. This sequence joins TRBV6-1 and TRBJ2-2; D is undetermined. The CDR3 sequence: CASSEYHTGELFF. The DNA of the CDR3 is TGTGCCAGCAGTGAATACCACACCGGGGAGCTGTTTTTT.